This TCR beta chain was identified during a study of T cells in Graves' hyperthyroidism and ophthalmopathy. Across the whole study: Peripheral blood collection took place at initial diagnosis, before any treatment.

Ophthalmopathy cases scored 3 or more on the Clinical Activity Score and 4 or more on NOSPECS grade, with duration below 3 months. The V end was cut by 5 bases, the J end by 0 bases, with 11 bases between. Germline-derived CDR1 and CDR2 are SNHLY and FYNNEI. There are 16 residues in the CDR3. Overall study results and limits: In blood, most of the thyroid clonotypes expanded above 0.001 were also present. In validation, the model predicted ophthalmopathy. These predictions came a median approximately 5.9 months before onset.

The table lists this clonotype with a few counts. The antigen is not known. TCR beta CDR3 regions were amplified from RNA. First-round RT-PCR with HTBI primers amplified the TCR CDR3 region. One entry per CDR3 protein, called by TCRdb with MiXCR from the multiplex PCR reads. Among about 530,000 distinct CDR3 sequences listed, roughly a sixth were seen once. The rearrangement links TRBV2 to TRBJ2-6; D uncertain. This TCR came from a woman between 18 and 29 years old with Graves' ophthalmopathy. Specimen: blood. CDR3 loop: CASSPTYLSGANVLTF. CDR3 DNA: TGTGCCAGCAGTCCGACATACCTCTCTGGGGCCAACGTCCTGACTTTC.